This T cell receptor (beta chain) was retrieved from a study of technical replicates of blood from a few donors. Assay: immunoSEQ multiplex PCR; the TCRdb copy retains only in-frame clones and omits some. The data hold about 70,000 clones, with 92% observed a single time. This clone showed up just a few times. The sequenced sample consisted of T cells isolated from PBMCs. The clonotype originates from a human donor in good health.

DNA for the CDR3: TGTGCCAGCAGCTTGCAGCGGGGCAGCTACGAGCAGTACTTC. Protein sequence: CASSLQRGSYEQYF. V usage is TRBV7-3 and J usage is TRBJ2-7, with 7 nucleotides matching TRBD2. CDR3 length: 14 residues. Germline CDR1 and CDR2: SGHTA and FQGTGA. The J segment lost 3 bases and the V segment lost 3 bases, leaving 5 bases of the junction unmatched.